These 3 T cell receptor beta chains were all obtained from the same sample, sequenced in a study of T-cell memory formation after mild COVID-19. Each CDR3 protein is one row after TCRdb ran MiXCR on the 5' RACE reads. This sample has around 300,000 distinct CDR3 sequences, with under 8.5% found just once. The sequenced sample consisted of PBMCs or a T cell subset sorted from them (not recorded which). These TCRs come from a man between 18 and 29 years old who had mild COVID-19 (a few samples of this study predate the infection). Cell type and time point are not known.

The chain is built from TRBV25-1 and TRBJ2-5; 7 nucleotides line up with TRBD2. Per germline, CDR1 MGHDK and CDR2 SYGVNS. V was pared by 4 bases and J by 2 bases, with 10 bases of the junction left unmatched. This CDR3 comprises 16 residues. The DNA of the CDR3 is TGTGCCAGCAGTGTAAGCGGGATTTTTTGGCAAGAGACCCAGTACTTC. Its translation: CASSVSGIFWQETQYF.

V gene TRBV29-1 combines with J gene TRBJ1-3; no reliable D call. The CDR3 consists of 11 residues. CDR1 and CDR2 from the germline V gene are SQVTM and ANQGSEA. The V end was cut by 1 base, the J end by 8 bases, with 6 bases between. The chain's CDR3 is CSVEVRDTIYF. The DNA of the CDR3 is TGCAGCGTTGAAGTGAGGGACACCATATATTTT.

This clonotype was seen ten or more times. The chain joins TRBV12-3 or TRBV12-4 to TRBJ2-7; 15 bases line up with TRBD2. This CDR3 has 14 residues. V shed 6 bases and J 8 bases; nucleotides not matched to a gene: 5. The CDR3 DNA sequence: TGTGCCAGCAGCCCGGGACTAGCGGGGGGCCAGCAGTACGTC. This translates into CASSPGLAGGQQYV.